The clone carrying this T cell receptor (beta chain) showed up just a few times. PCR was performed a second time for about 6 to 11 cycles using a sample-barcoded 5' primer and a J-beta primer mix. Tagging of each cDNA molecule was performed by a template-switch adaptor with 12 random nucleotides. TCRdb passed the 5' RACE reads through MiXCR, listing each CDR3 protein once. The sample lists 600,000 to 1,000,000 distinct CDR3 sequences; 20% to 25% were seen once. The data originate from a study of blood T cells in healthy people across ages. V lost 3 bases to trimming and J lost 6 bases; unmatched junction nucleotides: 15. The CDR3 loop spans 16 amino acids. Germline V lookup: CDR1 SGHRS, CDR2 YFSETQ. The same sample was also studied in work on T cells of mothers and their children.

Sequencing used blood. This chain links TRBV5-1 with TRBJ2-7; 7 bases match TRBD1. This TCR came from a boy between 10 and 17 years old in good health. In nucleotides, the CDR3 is TGCGCCAGCAGCTCGGCGAGGGGGCGCATCGGTCTCGAGCAGTACTTC. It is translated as CASSSARGRIGLEQYF.